This is a list of T cell receptor beta chains from one sample in a study of blood T cells in healthy people across ages. A single record per CDR3 protein comes from TCRdb applying MiXCR to the 5' RACE reads. There are about 750,000 distinct CDR3 sequences in the sample; about 55% occur only once, and roughly 37% lies in the top ten. The material sequenced was blood. These TCRs come from a man at least 80 years old in good health. The CDR3 runs from the conserved cysteine through the conserved F or W. Fields, in order: V gene, D gene, J gene, clone size, CDR3 DNA, CDR3 protein. D genes are given only for firm matches. Size is stated for part of the rows, as once, few or many counts, or as a class when the clone is expanded.

>TRBV5-6|NA|TRBJ2-5|NA
TGTGCCAGCAGCTTGTTTCAGGGAACGGAGACCCAGTACTTC
CASSLFQGTETQYF
>TRBV10-3|NA|TRBJ2-3|NA
TGTGCCATCAGGACCGGGGCAGATACGCAGTATTTT
CAIRTGADTQYF
>TRBV12-5|NA|TRBJ2-6|NA
TGTGCTATGCTCTCGGGCCCCGGAACTGGGGCCAACGTCCTGACTTTC
CAMLSGPGTGANVLTF
>TRBV6-2/TRBV6-3|NA|TRBJ2-7|NA
TGTGCCAGCAGTTACCTTCCGGTATCCTACGAGCAGTACTTC
CASSYLPVSYEQYF
>TRBV21-1|NA|TRBJ2-6|NA
TGTGCCAGCAGCAAAGAACAGTACTCTGGGGCCAACGTCCTGACTTTC
CASSKEQYSGANVLTF
>TRBV6-5|NA|TRBJ2-1|NA
TGTGCCAGCAGTTACCTAAGCGGACCCCGGTTCGATGAGCGGTTCTTC
CASSYLSGPRFDERFF
>TRBV5-6|NA|TRBJ2-3|NA
TGTGCCAGCAGCTCCTTAAGGGAGGAGGACAGATACGCGTATTTT
CASSSLREEDRYAYF
>TRBV29-1|TRBD1|TRBJ2-7|few
TGCAGCGTTGAAGTTGCGGACAGGCCTTCCTACGAGCAGTACTTC
CSVEVADRPSYEQYF
>TRBV2|NA|TRBJ2-6|NA
TGTGCCAGCAGTGTTGTTCTCTCTGGGGCCAACGTCCTGACTTTC
CASSVVLSGANVLTF
>TRBV4-1|NA|TRBJ2-7|NA
TGCGCCGGCAGCCAAGATTCGACGTTTCGAAGCCACGAGCAGTACTTC
CAGSQDSTFRSHEQYF
>TRBV6-5|NA|TRBJ2-5|NA
TGTGCCAGCAGCGGAAACATAGGGGCGGTGCAGTACTTC
CASSGNIGAVQYF
>TRBV6-5|TRBD2|TRBJ2-7|NA
TGTGCCACCGGCCTAGCGGGAGTCTACGAGCAGTACTTC
CATGLAGVYEQYF
>TRBV6-5|NA|TRBJ2-6|few
TGTGCCTCCCGGACGGATCGTCCTGGGGCCAACGTCCTGACTTTC
CASRTDRPGANVLTF
>TRBV12-3/TRBV12-4|NA|TRBJ2-7|NA
TGTGCCAGCAGTGTGAGAGGCGAGCAGTACTTC
CASSVRGEQYF
>TRBV7-9|NA|TRBJ2-5|few
TGTGCCAGGATTCGAACAGCCGTTAAGTACTTC
CARIRTAVKYF
>TRBV2|NA|TRBJ2-3|NA
TGTGCCAGCCAACACTCCCGCACAGGGAGGGGCACAGATACGCAGTATTTT
CASQHSRTGRGTDTQYF
>TRBV6-6|NA|TRBJ2-3|NA
TGTGCCAGCAGTTACTCGACAGGGCTCGGGGGATACGCGTATTTT
CASSYSTGLGGYAYF
>TRBV2|NA|TRBJ2-7|NA
TGTGCCAGCAGTGAACAGACAGGCATTACCTACGAGCAGTACTTC
CASSEQTGITYEQYF
>TRBV30|TRBD2|TRBJ2-7|NA
TGTGCCTGGAGGGGGCGGGAGTCCTACGAGCAGTACTTC
CAWRGRESYEQYF
>TRBV9|NA|TRBJ2-7|few
TGTGCCAGCAGCGTAGCCTTACAGGGAGACGAGCAGTACTTC
CASSVALQGDEQYF
>TRBV18|NA|TRBJ2-5|NA
TGTGCCAGCTCACCAAACGACGGGGAAGAGACCCAGTACTTC
CASSPNDGEETQYF
>TRBV6-6|NA|TRBJ2-1|NA
TGTGCCAGCAGTTACCCCCGGGAAATATACAATGAGCAGTTCTTC
CASSYPREIYNEQFF
>TRBV5-6|NA|TRBJ2-5|NA
TGTGCCAGCAGCTTGGTGTCCAGGGGACAGACCCAGTACTTC
CASSLVSRGQTQYF
>TRBV20-1|NA|TRBJ2-7|NA
TGCAGTGCTAGAGAAGGCGACAGTCCCTACGAGCAGTACTTC
CSAREGDSPYEQYF
>TRBV10-1|NA|TRBJ2-1|NA
TGCGCCAGCAGCTTAGGGTTATCCCTATACAATGAGCAGTTCTTC
CASSLGLSLYNEQFF
>TRBV7-7|NA|TRBJ2-5|NA
TGTGCCAGCAGCTTATTTGAGCAGGGGACCCAGTACTTC
CASSLFEQGTQYF
>TRBV4-1|TRBD2|TRBJ2-7|NA
TGCGCCAGCAGTCCTCCGGGACTAGCGGGAAGCGAGCAGTACTTC
CASSPPGLAGSEQYF
>TRBV29-1|TRBD1|TRBJ2-7|NA
TGCAGCGTTGAAACGAGGGACAGGAGCTCCTACGAGCAGTACTTC
CSVETRDRSSYEQYF
>TRBV28|NA|TRBJ2-1|few
TGTGCCAGCAGTTTATATAGGCCCAGCTCCTACAATGAGCAGTTCTTC
CASSLYRPSSYNEQFF
>TRBV12-3/TRBV12-4|TRBD2|TRBJ2-1|few
TGTGCCAGCAGTCCGACTAGCGGAGTCTACAATGAGCAGTTCTTC
CASSPTSGVYNEQFF
>TRBV28|TRBD1|TRBJ1-1|NA
TGTGCCAGCAGGAAGTCCGGGACAGGACAGTCTGAAGCTTTCTTT
CASRKSGTGQSEAFF
>TRBV20-1|NA|TRBJ2-1|few
TGCAGTGCTAGAAGGAGCAATGAGCAGTTCTTC
CSARRSNEQFF
>TRBV19|TRBD2|TRBJ2-1|few
TGTGCCAGTAGTCCCTCTGGCGGGAGGTTGGTTAGCTCCTACAATGAGCAGTTCTTC
CASSPSGGRLVSSYNEQFF
>TRBV27|TRBD1|TRBJ1-6|NA
TGTGCCAGCAGTTTACGTCCACTTCCCGGGACAGGCAATTCACCCCTCCACTTT
CASSLRPLPGTGNSPLHF
>TRBV7-8|TRBD2|TRBJ2-3|few
TGTGCCAGCAGCTTAGTGGGGGGGGGAAGCACAGATACGCAGTATTTT
CASSLVGGGSTDTQYF
>TRBV20-1|NA|TRBJ2-7|NA
TGCAGTGCTAGAGATCGGTTCGTTGGCTTCTACAATGAGCAGTACTTC
CSARDRFVGFYNEQYF
>TRBV20-1|TRBD2|TRBJ2-1|NA
TGCAGTGCCAGAACGGCTAGCGGGAGAGGGAATGAGCAGTTCTTC
CSARTASGRGNEQFF
>TRBV3-1|TRBD1|TRBJ2-4|NA
TGTGCCAGCAGCCAAGATCCGGGGGACAGGGAGTACTTC
CASSQDPGDREYF